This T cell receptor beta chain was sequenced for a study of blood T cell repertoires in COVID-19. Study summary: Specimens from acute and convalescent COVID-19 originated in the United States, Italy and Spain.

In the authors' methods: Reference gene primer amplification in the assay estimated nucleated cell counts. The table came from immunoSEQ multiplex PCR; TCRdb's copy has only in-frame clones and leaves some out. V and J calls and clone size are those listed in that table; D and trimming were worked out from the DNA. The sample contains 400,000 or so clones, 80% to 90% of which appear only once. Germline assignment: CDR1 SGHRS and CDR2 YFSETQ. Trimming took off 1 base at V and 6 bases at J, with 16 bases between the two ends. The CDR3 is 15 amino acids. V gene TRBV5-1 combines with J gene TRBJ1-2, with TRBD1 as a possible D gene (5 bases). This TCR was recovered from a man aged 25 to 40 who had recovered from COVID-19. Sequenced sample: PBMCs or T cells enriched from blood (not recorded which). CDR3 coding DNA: TGCGCCAGCAGCTTGCGGGGGGAAGAAGTCGATGGCTACACCTTC. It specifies CASSLRGEEVDGYTF.